This T cell receptor (beta chain) was documented in a study of blood T cells in healthy people across ages. Study-wide context: Template-switching capture recovered about one barcoded beta molecule per two T cells.

Extraction of total RNA produced a minimum of 5.5 micrograms from each sample. Study-level results: Naive T cell percentage showed a strong correlation with the diversity of TCR beta.

This clonotype appeared a few times. Its cognate antigen is unknown. The V end was cut by 5 bases, the J end by 6 bases, with 13 bases between. Germline CDR1 reads SGHTA; CDR2 reads FQGNSA. The CDR3 loop spans 13 amino acids. Alongside a J-beta primer mix, a sample-barcoded 5' primer served in a second PCR lasting about 7 to 11 cycles. The template-switch adaptor, which had 12 random nucleotides, put a tag on each cDNA molecule. TCRdb fed the 5' RACE reads into MiXCR, producing one record per CDR3 protein. Counted here are 1.6 million or so distinct CDR3 sequences, 34% occurring once; the ten biggest clones make up around 10%.

This receptor was identified in a woman aged 25-40 years in good health. Specimen: blood. The chain has TRBV7-2 and TRBJ1-1; D is unresolved. The CDR3 protein is CASSLLSGAEAFF. The CDR3 DNA is TGTGCCAGCAGCCTCCTATCAGGAGCTGAAGCTTTCTTT.